These T cell receptor beta chains were read from a single sample in a study of cytomegalovirus exposure and HLA in healthy donors. The table came from immunoSEQ multiplex PCR; TCRdb's copy has only in-frame clones and leaves some out. The repertoire holds tens of thousands of clones, over 60% seen once, with about 12% in the top ten. The sequencing sample was made of PBMCs. The receptors derive from a male donor in good health and CMV-seropositive. Both conserved end residues are part of each CDR3. D genes are given only for firm matches. The size field is filled for only some rows; it gives once, few, many or a size class.

V	J	D	size	DNA	CDR3
TRBV19	TRBJ1-3	NA	NA	TGTGCCAGTTTCTCTCCTCAGGTACTCGGAAACACCATATATTTT	CASFSPQVLGNTIYF
TRBV5-1	TRBJ2-2	TRBD1	few	TGCGCCAGCAGCCCTGAAAGGACAGGGAAAGGGGAGCTGTTTTTT	CASSPERTGKGELFF
TRBV18	TRBJ1-5	TRBD1	NA	TGTGCCAGCTCAAGGACAGGGGACAATCAGCCCCAGCATTTT	CASSRTGDNQPQHF
TRBV29-1	TRBJ2-2	TRBD1	few	TGCAGTTGCCGGGACAGGCTGAACACCGGGGAGCTGTTTTTT	CSCRDRLNTGELFF
TRBV27	TRBJ2-7	TRBD1	NA	TGTGCCAGCAGTTTATCGCAGGGGGCGGATTACGAGCAGTACTTC	CASSLSQGADYEQYF
TRBV7-9	TRBJ1-2	NA	NA	TGTTCCAGCAGCTTAGCGCTTACAGGGAGTATACATGGCTACACCTTC	CSSSLALTGSIHGYTF
TRBV7-2	TRBJ2-3	TRBD2	NA	TGTGCCAGCAGCTTAGCGACCTTGACTAGCGGGGGCCTCACAGATACGCAGTATTTT	CASSLATLTSGGLTDTQYF
TRBV6-5	TRBJ2-7	TRBD2	NA	TGTGCCAGCAATATGCTAGCGGGCGAGCAGTACTTC	CASNMLAGEQYF
TRBV6-1	TRBJ1-5	NA	NA	TGTGCCAGCAGTGAATTTAGGGACACCTATAGCAATCAGCCCCAGCATTTT	CASSEFRDTYSNQPQHF
TRBV7-9	TRBJ2-7	TRBD2	NA	TGTTCCAGCAGCTTACCTAGCGGGAGGGCCGGTCATTACGAGCAGTACTTC	CSSSLPSGRAGHYEQYF
TRBV6-5	TRBJ2-4	NA	once	TGTGCCACCAATAGCGGACTAGCCAAAAACATTCAGTACTTC	CATNSGLAKNIQYF
TRBV20-1	TRBJ2-3	NA	NA	TGCAGTGCTAGAGCGGGAGATACGCAGTATTTT	CSARAGDTQYF
TRBV7-3	TRBJ1-1	NA	NA	TGTGCCAGCAGCTTATTTGGCCAGAACACTGAAGCTTTCTTT	CASSLFGQNTEAFF
TRBV7-8	TRBJ2-5	NA	few	TGTGCCAGCAGCGCCCTGCGCTGGGGGGACCAAGAGACCCAGTACTTC	CASSALRWGDQETQYF
TRBV18	TRBJ2-7	NA	NA	TGTGCCAGCTCCCCCGGGGCCTACGAGCAGTACTTC	CASSPGAYEQYF
TRBV7-9	TRBJ1-3	NA	NA	TGTGCCAGCAGCCCCGAGCTTAACACCATATATTTT	CASSPELNTIYF
TRBV18	TRBJ1-4	TRBD1	NA	TGTGCCAGCTCACCGCTCCGACAGGGCGGGTTTGCTGAAAAACTGTTTTTT	CASSPLRQGGFAEKLFF
TRBV19	TRBJ2-5	TRBD2	NA	TGTGCCAGTAGTATTGGTAGGCTAGCGGGGTCGCGAGAGACCCAGTACTTC	CASSIGRLAGSRETQYF
TRBV6-5	TRBJ2-2	TRBD1	NA	TGTGCCAGCACCAGGGACAGGGGGCGATTAAGTGAGCTGTTTTTT	CASTRDRGRLSELFF
TRBV28	TRBJ2-7	NA	NA	TGTGCCAGCACCACGGGGTACGAGCAGTACTTC	CASTTGYEQYF
TRBV9	TRBJ2-2	TRBD1	few	TGTGCCAGCAGCGAGACAGGGTTCACCGGGGAGCTGTTTTTT	CASSETGFTGELFF
TRBV19	TRBJ2-3	TRBD2	NA	TGTGCCAGTAGTATAGAAGCGGGGGGGGCAGATACGCAGTATTTT	CASSIEAGGADTQYF
TRBV29-1	TRBJ2-3	TRBD2	NA	TGCAGCGTTGACTCGTCCCTAGCGGGAGCGGGCGATACGCAGTATTTT	CSVDSSLAGAGDTQYF
TRBV6-4	TRBJ1-1	TRBD1	once	TGTGCCAGCCGGGACAGGGCGAACACTGAAGCTTTCTTT	CASRDRANTEAFF
TRBV10-3	TRBJ1-2	NA	NA	TGTGCCATCAGTGATCTCGGACTCGGTAACTATGGCTACACCTTC	CAISDLGLGNYGYTF
TRBV5-8	TRBJ2-7	NA	NA	TGTGCCAGCAGCTTTTTGGACAGAGGTTACGAGCAGTACTTC	CASSFLDRGYEQYF
TRBV7-2	TRBJ1-5	NA	NA	TGTGCCAGCAGCTTAGCCATGAATCAGCCCCAGCATTTT	CASSLAMNQPQHF
TRBV13	TRBJ2-3	TRBD2	NA	TGTGCCAGCAGCCCAGAATCCTTAGGCGGGAGGGATACGCAGTATTTT	CASSPESLGGRDTQYF
TRBV18	TRBJ2-5	TRBD1	NA	TGTGCCAGCTCACCTGGGACAGCCTCTGAAGGGACCCAGTACTTC	CASSPGTASEGTQYF
TRBV12-5	TRBJ2-3	TRBD2	NA	TGTGCTAGTGGCCGAGGTCCGGGACTAGATTTTCGGGATACGCAGTATTTT	CASGRGPGLDFRDTQYF
TRBV9	TRBJ2-7	TRBD1	NA	TGTGCCAGCAGCGTAGCTACAGGGGGAATCTTTGACGAGCAGTACTTC	CASSVATGGIFDEQYF
TRBV9	TRBJ2-3	TRBD2	NA	TGTGCCAGCAGCCTCCACCCAGCGCTAGCGGGAGGAGGTACGCAGTATTTT	CASSLHPALAGGGTQYF
TRBV21-1	TRBJ1-5	NA	NA	TGTGCCAGCAGCAAAACGGAGAGGACAGGGGCCGATCAGCCCCAGCATTTT	CASSKTERTGADQPQHF
TRBV27	TRBJ2-7	TRBD1	NA	TGTGCCAGCAGTTTTACAGGGGGGAACGAGCAGTACTTC	CASSFTGGNEQYF
TRBV27	TRBJ2-7	TRBD1	NA	TGTGCCAGCAGAAGGGGACAGGGGACCTACGAGCAGTACTTC	CASRRGQGTYEQYF
TRBV11-1	TRBJ2-2	NA	NA	TGTGCCAGCAGCTTGGGGGGCACCGGGGAGCTGTTTTTT	CASSLGGTGELFF
TRBV7-2	TRBJ2-7	TRBD1	once	TGTGCCAGCAGGAGGGGGACAGGGGCCTCCTACGAGCAGTACTTC	CASRRGTGASYEQYF
TRBV18	TRBJ1-1	NA	NA	TGTGCCAGCTCGCCAAGGGGAACCATGAACACTGAAGCTTTCTTT	CASSPRGTMNTEAFF